This T cell receptor (beta chain) appears in the sequencing data of a study of metastatic and nonmetastatic thyroid tumors. Study conclusions and caveats: For both blood and tumor, malignant thyroid tumors reportedly showed significantly higher TCR beta diversity than benign nodules did.

TCRdb reanalyzed the PCR reads with MiXCR. Altogether 15,000 to 20,000 clones are present, around a fifth being singletons, with the ten largest covering about a fifth. With respect to this clone: As yet, its antigen is unknown. Within the sample, other DNA sequences also encode this same CDR3.

The ends were cut back, 2 bases at V and 0 bases at J, with 16 bases in the middle. Per germline, CDR1 MNHEY and CDR2 SMNVEV (reference sequence). This CDR3 is 17 amino acids long. No patient received treatment before thyroid surgery. Sequencing was performed on adjacent normal tissue. The rearrangement uses TRBV27 and TRBJ2-5, with no clear D. This clonotype was sampled from a female donor with papillary thyroid cancer or a benign thyroid nodule (not recorded which). Some clones in this sample may be carry-over from other donors' samples. CDR3 sequence (DNA): TGTGCCAGCAGTTTACTTCCAGTTACGATGTACCAAGAGACCCAGTACTTC. Translating gives CASSLLPVTMYQETQYF.